This TCR beta chain was recorded in a study of blood T cell repertoires in COVID-19. About the study: The United States, Italy and Spain were the sources of the acute and convalescent COVID-19 samples. T cells, B-cell-depleted T cells, or PBMCs provided the cDNA or gDNA that served as material.

The germline CDR1 and CDR2 sequences are SQVTM and ANQGSEA. The CDR3 covers 16 residues. After removal of 1 base from V and 3 bases from J, the junction contained 11 bases not matched to a gene. Original processing methods: Amplification with reference gene primers provided the estimates of nucleated cell counts. Profiling relied on immunoSEQ multiplex PCR, and the TCRdb table lists in-frame clones only, not all of them. V, J and clone size are taken as reported in that table, and D and trimming were inferred from the DNA itself. The sample lists about 250,000 clones; 85% were seen once. Seattle enrolled patients during active infection and tracked them longitudinally.

The receptor was derived from a man aged 45-60 years with COVID-19, enrolled during active disease. Input material: peripheral blood. The V call is TRBV29-1, the J call TRBJ1-1; TRBD1 agrees at 7 bases. The DNA of the CDR3 is TGCAGCGTTGAAGGATCGTTAGGGGGCCGCGACACTGAAGCTTTCTTT. Its translation: CSVEGSLGGRDTEAFF.